This entry lists 19 T cell receptor beta chains sequenced from one sample in a study of cytotoxic CD8 clonotypes in ibrutinib-treated CLL (dated by TCRdb to 2020 to 2022). Libraries were built with the immunoSEQ multiplex PCR assay. Imported from immuneACCESS, the table was reduced by TCRdb to in-frame sequences with V and J called. These copies leave out some clones; in studies compared against another copy, an unresolved V gene accounts for under half, and the cause of the remainder is not known. The sample profile shows about 150,000 clones; about 76% of them were found once. The ten largest make up roughly 4.7% of the sample. The time point label of this sample denotes: 20 to 25 months on ibrutinib. The starting material was PBMCs, obtained after 24 months of ibrutinib treatment. These receptors originate from a human donor with chronic lymphocytic leukemia.

V usage is TRBV5-6 and J usage is TRBJ2-5; 7 bases line up with TRBD2. The length of the CDR3 is 16 residues. Trimming removed 0 bases from V and 5 bases from J; junction bases left unmatched: 10. The germline V gene has CDR1 SGHDT and CDR2 YYEEEE. CDR3 amino acids: CASSLGPGTMGETQYF. The CDR3 DNA reads as TGTGCCAGCAGCTTGGGCCCCGGGACTATGGGGGAGACCCAGTACTTC. Variable domain in full (rest from reference TRBV5-6 and TRBJ2-5): DAGVTQSPTHLIKTRGQQVTLRCSPKSGHDTVSWYQQALGQGPQFIFQYYEEEERQRGNFPDRFSGHQFPNYSSELNVNALLLGDSALYLCASSLGPGTMGETQYFGPGTRLLVL.

The chain links TRBV19 to TRBJ2-3; D possibly corresponds to TRBD2 (7 bases). V lost 3 bases and J 6 bases, leaving 16 bases between the germline ends. Germline-derived CDR1 and CDR2 are LNHDA and SQIVND (reference sequence). The CDR3 has 15 amino acids. The CDR3 DNA is TGTGCCAGTAGTATGGGTGGGGGGGCCCCCGATACGCAGTATTTT. Protein: CASSMGGGAPDTQYF.

CDR3 amino acids: CASSSHPNTEAFF. The CDR3 DNA reads as TGTGCCAGCAGCTCCCACCCGAACACTGAAGCTTTCTTT. The chain links TRBV11-3 to TRBJ1-1; D ambiguous. Deletions cut 4 bases from V and 1 base from J, with 7 bases between. Germline values: CDR1 SGHNT, CDR2 YENEEA. The CDR3 is 13 amino acids.

The chain recombines TRBV7-2 with TRBJ2-5, with 8 bases that match TRBD2. The germline V gene encodes CDR1 SGHTA and CDR2 FQGNSA. This CDR3 comprises 16 residues. V gave up 5 bases and J gave up 5 bases; unmatched junction bases: 13. The CDR3 here is CASSRMGGSGMETQYF. The CDR3 DNA follows: TGTGCCAGCAGCCGGATGGGGGGTAGCGGGATGGAGACCCAGTACTTC.

This rearrangement joins TRBV11-2 to TRBJ2-5, with D possibly TRBD2 on 5 matching bases. CDR1 is SGHAT, CDR2 FQNNGV, per germline. This CDR3 region has 13 residues. V was trimmed by 7 bases and J by 1 base, leaving 10 bases between them. For the CDR3, the DNA is TGTGCCAGCACCTGGGGAGCCCAAGAGACCCAGTACTTC. Translating gives CASTWGAQETQYF. The complete variable domain, with remaining parts taken from reference TRBV11-2 and TRBJ2-5, reads EAGVAQSPRYKIIEKRQSVAFWCNPISGHATLYWYQQILGQGPKLLIQFQNNGVVDDSQLPKDRFSAERLKGVDSTLKIQPAKLEDSAVYLCASTWGAQETQYFGPGTRLLVL.

The CDR3 sequence: CASSFPTGVQPQHF. The CDR3 nucleotides are TGTGCCAGCAGTTTCCCGACAGGGGTCCAGCCCCAGCATTTT. The rearrangement joins TRBV28 to TRBJ1-5; 8 bases match TRBD1. With V trimmed by 3 bases and J by 7 bases, 5 bases remained unmatched. The CDR3 is 14 amino acids. The germline V gene encodes CDR1 MDHEN and CDR2 SYDVKM.

This clone was seen just once. The chain joins TRBV19 to TRBJ2-7; D possibly uses TRBD1 or TRBD2 (5 bases each). Germline CDR1 is LNHDA and CDR2 is SQIVND (reference sequence). This CDR3 has 16 amino acids. Between the trimmed V and J ends, which lost 2 bases and 3 bases, there was a span of 17 bases. The CDR3 bases are TGTGCCAGTAGTATAAGCCAGTGGGACCGCTACTACGAGCAGTACTTC. Translated: CASSISQWDRYYEQYF.

The genes are TRBV5-1 and TRBJ1-2; D might be TRBD1 (5 bases). The V end was cut by 5 bases, the J end by 0 bases, with 17 bases between. CDR3 length: 16 residues. Germline CDR1 is SGHRS and CDR2 is YFSETQ. The CDR3 here is CASRGGEDPANYGYTF. In nucleotides, the CDR3 is TGCGCCAGCAGGGGGGGAGAGGACCCAGCTAACTATGGCTACACCTTC.

In this sample, this clone turned up a few times. The chain carries TRBV30 and TRBJ1-1, with D unresolved. The CDR3 is 12 residues long. CDR1 and CDR2 (germline): GTSNPN, SVGIG (reference sequence). V lost 0 bases and J lost 3, with 5 bases in between. CDR3 coding DNA: TGTGCCTGGAGTGTACGGGACACTGAAGCTTTCTTT. This codes for CAWSVRDTEAFF.

V and J are TRBV7-9 and TRBJ1-1; D uncertain. CDR1 is SEHNR and CDR2 is FQNEAQ in the germline V gene (reference sequence). Between the trimmed V and J ends, which lost 4 bases and 8 bases, there was a span of 14 bases. This CDR3 is built from 13 residues. The CDR3 bases are TGTGCCAGCAGCTGGTCGGGTCCTGGGGAAGCTTTCTTT. Translated: CASSWSGPGEAFF. Based on the CDR3 plus reference TRBV7-9 and TRBJ1-1, the full variable domain is DTGVSQNPRHKITKRGQNVTFRCDPISEHNRLYWYRQTLGQGPEFLTYFQNEAQLEKSRLLSDRFSAERPKGSFSTLEIQRTEQGDSAMYLCASSWSGPGEAFFGQGTRLTVV.

V gene TRBV2 combines with J gene TRBJ1-2; no firm D call. The ends were cut back, 0 bases at V and 5 bases at J, with 10 bases in the middle. The CDR3 extends over 14 amino acids. CDR1 SNHLY and CDR2 FYNNEI come from the germline V gene. The CDR3 spells CASSEAQGWYGYTF. The CDR3 bases are TGTGCCAGCAGTGAAGCACAAGGGTGGTATGGCTACACCTTC.

This clone was seen only once. The J gene is TRBJ1-2, the V gene TRBV6-5; D is unclear. V lost 0 bases, J lost 2 bases, and 10 bases lay in between. There are 15 residues in the CDR3. Looked up from germline, CDR1 is MNHEY and CDR2 is SVGAGI. CDR3 DNA: TGTGCCAGCAGTTACTCGAAGGTCGCCAACTATGGCTACACCTTC. Amino acid sequence: CASSYSKVANYGYTF.

The V call is TRBV28, the J call TRBJ2-1; D is undetermined. V shed 8 bases and J shed 5 bases, with 13 bases lying between them. The CDR3 consists of 13 residues. Germline CDR1 and CDR2: MDHEN and SYDVKM. CDR3 in amino acids: CASRRAANNEQFF. The CDR3 region has the DNA TGTGCCAGCCGTCGGGCCGCGAACAATGAGCAGTTCTTC.

The chain links TRBV6-5 to TRBJ2-1; 11 bases are shared with TRBD2. The V gene end was trimmed by 6 bases and the J gene end by 5 bases; junction bases not matched to a gene: 6. Germline assignment: CDR1 MNHEY and CDR2 SVGAGI. The CDR3 consists of 15 residues. The CDR3 nucleotides read TGTGCCAGCAGGCCCGGGACTAGCGGCGACAATGAGCAGTTCTTC. Translated, it gives CASRPGTSGDNEQFF.

This chain uses TRBV10-3 with TRBJ1-4; D not certain. The CDR3 loop spans 14 amino acids. Germline V gives CDR1 ENHRY, CDR2 SYGVKD. Trimming left V 2 bases short and J 3 bases short, with 7 bases between. CDR3 bases: TGTGCCATCAGTGAGGGGCAGCCTAATGAAAAACTGTTTTTT. Residues: CAISEGQPNEKLFF.

This chain uses TRBV5-6 with TRBJ2-3, with 11 positions matching TRBD2. V was clipped by 3 bases and J by 0 bases; unmatched bases: 3. CDR1 is SGHDT and CDR2 is YYEEEE in the germline V gene. The CDR3 sequence is 16 residues long. The CDR3 DNA reads TGTGCCAGCAGCTCCCGGACTAGCGGGAGCACAGATACGCAGTATTTT. Protein product: CASSSRTSGSTDTQYF.

With regard to this clone: Other DNA sequences within the sample encode an identical CDR3. The CDR3 spells CASSPGETQYF. DNA for the CDR3: TGTGCCAGCAGCCCTGGCGAGACCCAGTACTTC. The chain is built from TRBV9 and TRBJ2-5, with D unresolved. Germline V gives CDR1 SGDLS, CDR2 YYNGEE. The V end lost 4 bases, the J end lost 5 bases, and 6 bases lay between the germline ends. The CDR3 runs to 11 residues.

This clone was seen only a few times. The V and J genes are TRBV6-5 and TRBJ1-5; a possible D gene is TRBD1 (6 bases). Germline loops: CDR1 MNHEY, CDR2 SVGAGI. This CDR3 region has 15 residues. Trimming removed 2 bases at V and 3 bases at J, with 11 bases between. The CDR3: CASSYLAGANQPQHF. The CDR3 region has the DNA TGTGCCAGCAGTTACCTGGCAGGGGCCAATCAGCCCCAGCATTTT.

The chain recombines TRBV7-8 with TRBJ2-7, with 8 positions matching TRBD2. The V segment lost 1 base and the J segment 0 bases; nucleotides outside the gene matches: 5. CDR1 SGHVS and CDR2 FQNEAQ come from the germline V gene. This CDR3 has 16 residues. In nucleotides, the CDR3 is TGTGCCAGCAGCTTAGGTGCCAGCGGGAGCTCCTACGAGCAGTACTTC. As protein: CASSLGASGSSYEQYF.